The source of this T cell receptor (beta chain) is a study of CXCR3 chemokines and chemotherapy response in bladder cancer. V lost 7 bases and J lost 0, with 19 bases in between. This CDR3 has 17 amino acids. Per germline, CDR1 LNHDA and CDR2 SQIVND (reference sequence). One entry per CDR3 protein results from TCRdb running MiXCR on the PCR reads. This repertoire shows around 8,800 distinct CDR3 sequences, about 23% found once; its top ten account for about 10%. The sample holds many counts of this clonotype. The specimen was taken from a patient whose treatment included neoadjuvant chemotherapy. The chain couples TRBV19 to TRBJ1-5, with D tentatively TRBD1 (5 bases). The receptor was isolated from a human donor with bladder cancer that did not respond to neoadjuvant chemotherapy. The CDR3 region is CASTPNRDPYSNQPQHF. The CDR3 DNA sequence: TGTGCCAGTACCCCGAATAGGGACCCCTATAGCAATCAGCCCCAGCATTTT.